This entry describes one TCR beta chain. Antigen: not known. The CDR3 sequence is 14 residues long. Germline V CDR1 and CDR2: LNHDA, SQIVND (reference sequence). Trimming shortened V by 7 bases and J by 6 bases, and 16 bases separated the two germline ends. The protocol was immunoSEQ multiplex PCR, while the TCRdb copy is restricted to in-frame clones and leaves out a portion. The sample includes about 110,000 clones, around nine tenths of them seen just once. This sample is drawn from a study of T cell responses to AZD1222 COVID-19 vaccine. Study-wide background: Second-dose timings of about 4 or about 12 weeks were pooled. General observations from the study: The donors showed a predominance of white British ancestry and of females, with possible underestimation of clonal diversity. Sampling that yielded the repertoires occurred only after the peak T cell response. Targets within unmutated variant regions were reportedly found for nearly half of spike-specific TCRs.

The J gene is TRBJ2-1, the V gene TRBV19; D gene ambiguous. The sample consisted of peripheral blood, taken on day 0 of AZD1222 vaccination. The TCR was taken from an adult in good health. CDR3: CASKAQTLINEQFF. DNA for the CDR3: TGTGCCAGTAAAGCACAGACGCTAATCAATGAGCAGTTCTTC.